The clone carrying this T cell receptor (beta chain) was counted only a few times. Its antigen is not identified. Germline CDR1 reads MGHRA; CDR2 reads YSYEKL. The CDR3 extends over 15 amino acids. V dropped 1 base and J dropped 2 bases, with 10 bases sitting between them. Amplification used 60 Vbeta primers and 13 Jbeta primers. Some clones are missing from TCRdb's copy, which holds only in-frame ones; the method was immunoSEQ multiplex PCR. Of over 75,000 clones listed, around four fifths are singletons. The data originate from a study of cytomegalovirus exposure and HLA in healthy donors. Study observations and caveats: The productive fraction for most TCR beta V segments was about 87% or about 30% in an earlier analysis.

This receptor was taken from a man in his forties or fifties in good health and CMV-seropositive. Sequencing was performed on PBMCs. The chain employs TRBV4-1 and TRBJ2-3; maybe TRBD2 (5 bases). The CDR3 here is CASSQVASPTDTQYF. The CDR3, as DNA: TGCGCCAGCAGCCAAGTGGCTAGCCCCACAGATACGCAGTATTTT.